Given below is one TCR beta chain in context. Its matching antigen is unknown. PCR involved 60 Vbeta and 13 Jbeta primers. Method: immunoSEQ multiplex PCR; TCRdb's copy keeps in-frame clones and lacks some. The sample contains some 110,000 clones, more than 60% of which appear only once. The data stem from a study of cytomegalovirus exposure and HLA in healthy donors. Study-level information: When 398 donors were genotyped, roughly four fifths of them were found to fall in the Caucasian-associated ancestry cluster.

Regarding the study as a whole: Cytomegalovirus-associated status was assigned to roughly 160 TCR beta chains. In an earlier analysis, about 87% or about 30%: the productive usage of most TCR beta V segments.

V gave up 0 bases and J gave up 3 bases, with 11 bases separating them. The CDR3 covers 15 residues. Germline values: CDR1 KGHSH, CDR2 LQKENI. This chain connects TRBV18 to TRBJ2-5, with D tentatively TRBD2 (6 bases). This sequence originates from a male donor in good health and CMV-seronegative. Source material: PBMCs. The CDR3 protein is CASSPPGRRKETQYF. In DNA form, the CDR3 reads TGTGCCAGCTCACCACCAGGGAGGCGGAAAGAGACCCAGTACTTC.